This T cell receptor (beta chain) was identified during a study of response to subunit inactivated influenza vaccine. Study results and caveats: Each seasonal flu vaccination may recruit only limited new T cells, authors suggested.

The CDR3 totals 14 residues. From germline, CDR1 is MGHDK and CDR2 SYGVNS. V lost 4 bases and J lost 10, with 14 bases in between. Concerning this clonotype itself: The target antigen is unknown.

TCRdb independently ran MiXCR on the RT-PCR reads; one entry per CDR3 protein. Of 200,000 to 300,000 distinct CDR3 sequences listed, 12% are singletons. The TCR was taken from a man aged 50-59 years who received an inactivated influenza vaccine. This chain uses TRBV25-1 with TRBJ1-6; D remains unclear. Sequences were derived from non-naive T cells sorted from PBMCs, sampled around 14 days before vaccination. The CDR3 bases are TGTGCCAGCAGTGCTAGCAGGTTCCGATCACCCCTCCACTTT. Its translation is CASSASRFRSPLHF.